This T cell receptor beta chain was documented in a study of neoadjuvant anti-PD-1 for oral cavity cancer. Study-level background: Patients without progression received a fourth nivolumab dose around day 43, then surgical resection on days 50-56.

Time point in this sample: after neoadjuvant nivolumab, at surgical resection. This clone was observed a handful of times. TCRdb's table, derived via immunoSEQ multiplex PCR, lists solely in-frame clones and lacks some. Of under 10,000 clones in the sample, 75% to 85% were seen once. CDR3 size: 16 residues. Trimming took 1 base from V and 7 from J, leaving 17 bases between them. Germline lookup yields CDR1 SGHTA and CDR2 FQGNSA. The clonotype originates from a person aged 35-80 years with oral cavity squamous cell carcinoma. Sequencing was performed on PBMCs, taken after nivolumab (anti-PD-1) treatment. This rearrangement joins TRBV7-2 to TRBJ2-1, with a weak D call TRBD2 (6 bases). The CDR3 loop reads CASSLEPGDGLNEQFF. CDR3 DNA sequence: TGTGCCAGCAGCTTAGAGCCTGGAGATGGACTAAATGAGCAGTTCTTC.